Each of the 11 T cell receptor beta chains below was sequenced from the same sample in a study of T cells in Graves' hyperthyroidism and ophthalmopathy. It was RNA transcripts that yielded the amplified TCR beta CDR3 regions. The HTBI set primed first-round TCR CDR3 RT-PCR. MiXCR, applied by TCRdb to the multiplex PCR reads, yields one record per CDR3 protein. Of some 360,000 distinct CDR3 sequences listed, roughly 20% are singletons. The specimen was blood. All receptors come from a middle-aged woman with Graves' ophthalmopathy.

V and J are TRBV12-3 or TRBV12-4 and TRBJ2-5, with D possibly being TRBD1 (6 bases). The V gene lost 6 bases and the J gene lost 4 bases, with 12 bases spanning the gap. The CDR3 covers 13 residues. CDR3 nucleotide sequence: TGTGCCAGCAGGTCGGGCAGGGGAGAGACCCAGTACTTC. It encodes CASRSGRGETQYF.

The CDR3: CASSPPKAGGGYEQYF. CDR3 bases: TGTGCCAGCAGCCCACCTAAAGCGGGAGGGGGCTACGAGCAGTACTTC. The J gene is TRBJ2-7, the V gene TRBV11-1, with 10 bases that match TRBD2. The CDR3 extends over 16 amino acids. Germline CDR1 is SGHAT and CDR2 is FQDESV (reference sequence). Losses at the gene ends were 5 bases for V and 3 bases for J; bases not matched to a gene: 10.

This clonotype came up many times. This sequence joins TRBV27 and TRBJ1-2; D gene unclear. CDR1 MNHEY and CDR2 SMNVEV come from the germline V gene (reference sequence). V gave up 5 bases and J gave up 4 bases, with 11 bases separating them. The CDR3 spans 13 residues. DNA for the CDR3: TGTGCCAGCAGTGTTACAGACGCCTATGGCTACACCTTC. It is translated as CASSVTDAYGYTF.

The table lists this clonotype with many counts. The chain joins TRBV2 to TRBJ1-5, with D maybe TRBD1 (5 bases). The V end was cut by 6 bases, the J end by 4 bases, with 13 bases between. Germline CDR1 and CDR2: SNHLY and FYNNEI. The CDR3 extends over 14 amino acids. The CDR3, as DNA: TGTGCCAGCAGCGGGACGGAGAAAAATCAGCCCCAGCATTTT. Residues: CASSGTEKNQPQHF.

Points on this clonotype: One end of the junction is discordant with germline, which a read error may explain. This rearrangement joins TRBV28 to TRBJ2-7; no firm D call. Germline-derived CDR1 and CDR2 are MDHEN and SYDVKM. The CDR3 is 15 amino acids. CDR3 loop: CASTSAVLNLYEQSF. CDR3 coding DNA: TGTGCCAGCACCTCCGCCGTACTCAACCTCTACGAGCAGTCCTTC.

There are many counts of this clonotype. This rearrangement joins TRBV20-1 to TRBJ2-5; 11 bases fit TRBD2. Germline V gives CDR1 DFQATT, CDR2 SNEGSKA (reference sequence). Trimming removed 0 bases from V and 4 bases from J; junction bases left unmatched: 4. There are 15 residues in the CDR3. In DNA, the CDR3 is TGCAGTGCTAGAGATCTACTAGCGGGAGTAGAGACCCAGTACTTC. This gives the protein CSARDLLAGVETQYF.

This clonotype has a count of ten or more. This chain's CDR3 is CASSVGANVLTF. As DNA, the CDR3 is TGTGCCAGCAGCGTAGGCGCCAACGTCCTGACTTTC. The gene calls are TRBV9 and TRBJ2-6; D is unresolved. The CDR3 has 12 residues. Germline assignment: CDR1 SGDLS and CDR2 YYNGEE. V was trimmed by 0 bases and J by 7 bases, leaving 2 bases between them.

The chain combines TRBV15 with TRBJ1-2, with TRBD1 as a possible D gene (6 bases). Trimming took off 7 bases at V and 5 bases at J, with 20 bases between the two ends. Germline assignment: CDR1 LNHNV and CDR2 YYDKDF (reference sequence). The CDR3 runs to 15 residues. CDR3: CATNSRDRQGYGYTF. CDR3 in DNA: TGTGCCACCAACTCCAGGGACCGCCAGGGGTATGGCTACACCTTC.

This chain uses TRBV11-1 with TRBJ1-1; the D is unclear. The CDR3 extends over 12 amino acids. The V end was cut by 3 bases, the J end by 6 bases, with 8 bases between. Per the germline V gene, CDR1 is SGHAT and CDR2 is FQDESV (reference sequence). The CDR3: CASSFQRAEAFF. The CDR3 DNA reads TGTGCCAGCAGCTTTCAGCGGGCTGAAGCTTTCTTT.

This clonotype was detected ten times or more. As DNA, the CDR3 is TGTGCCAGCAGTTTGGACAATTGGGATCAGCCCCAGCATTTT. It encodes CASSLDNWDQPQHF. The chain couples TRBV12-3 or TRBV12-4 to TRBJ1-5; D is possibly TRBD1 (5 bases). CDR3 length equals 14 residues. The V end was cut by 3 bases, the J end by 5 bases, with 11 bases between.

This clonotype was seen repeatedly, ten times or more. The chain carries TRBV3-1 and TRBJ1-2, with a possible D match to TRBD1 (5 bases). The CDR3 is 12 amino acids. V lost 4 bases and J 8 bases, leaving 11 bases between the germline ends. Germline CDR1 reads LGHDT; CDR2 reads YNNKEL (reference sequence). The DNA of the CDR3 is TGTGCCAGCAGCCCGAACGGGGGGGGCTACACCTTC. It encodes CASSPNGGGYTF.